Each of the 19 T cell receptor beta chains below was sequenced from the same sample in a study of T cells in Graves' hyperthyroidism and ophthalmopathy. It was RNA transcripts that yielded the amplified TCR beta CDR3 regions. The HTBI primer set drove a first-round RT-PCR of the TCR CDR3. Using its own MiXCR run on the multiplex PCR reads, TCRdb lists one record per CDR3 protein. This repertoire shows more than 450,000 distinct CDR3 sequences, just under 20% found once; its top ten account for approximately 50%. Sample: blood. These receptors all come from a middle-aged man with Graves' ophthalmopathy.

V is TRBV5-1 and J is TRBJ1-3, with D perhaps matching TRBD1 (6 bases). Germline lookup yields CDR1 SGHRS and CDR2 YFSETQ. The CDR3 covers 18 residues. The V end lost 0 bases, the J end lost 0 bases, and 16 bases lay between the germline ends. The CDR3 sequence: CASSLEGTRYSSGNTIYF. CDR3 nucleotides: TGCGCCAGCAGCTTGGAAGGGACAAGGTACTCCTCTGGAAACACCATATATTTT.

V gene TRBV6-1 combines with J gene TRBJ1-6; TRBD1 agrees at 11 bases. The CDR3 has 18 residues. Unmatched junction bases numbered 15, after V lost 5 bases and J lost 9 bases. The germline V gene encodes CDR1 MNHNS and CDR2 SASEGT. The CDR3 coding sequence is TGTGCCAGCAGTTTGGACAGGGGGCGCGGGTCGCAGTTTTCACCCCTCCACTTT. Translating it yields CASSLDRGRGSQFSPLHF.

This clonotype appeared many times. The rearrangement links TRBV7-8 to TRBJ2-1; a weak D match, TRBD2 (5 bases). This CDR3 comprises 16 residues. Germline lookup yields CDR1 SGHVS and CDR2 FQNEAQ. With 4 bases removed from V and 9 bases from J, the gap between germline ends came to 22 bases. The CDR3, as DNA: TGTGCCAGCAGCTCCGCCCCTTCCTCCGGGATGGGTGAGCAGTTCTTC. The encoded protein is CASSSAPSSGMGEQFF. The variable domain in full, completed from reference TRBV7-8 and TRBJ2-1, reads GAGVSQSPRYKVAKRGQDVALRCDPISGHVSLFWYQQALGQGPEFLTYFQNEAQLDKSGLPSDRFFAERPEGSVSTLKIQRTQQEDSAVYLCASSSAPSSGMGEQFFGPGTRLTVL.

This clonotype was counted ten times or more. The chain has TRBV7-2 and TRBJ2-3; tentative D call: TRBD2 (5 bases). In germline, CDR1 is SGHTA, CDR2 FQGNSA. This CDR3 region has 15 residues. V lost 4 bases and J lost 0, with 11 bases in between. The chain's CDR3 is CASSSDYLSTDTQYF. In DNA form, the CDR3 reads TGTGCCAGCAGCTCCGACTACCTAAGCACAGATACGCAGTATTTT. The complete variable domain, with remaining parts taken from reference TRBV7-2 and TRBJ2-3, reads GAGVSQSPSNKVTEKGKDVELRCDPISGHTALYWYRQSLGQGLEFLIYFQGNSAPDKSGLPSDRFSAERTGGSVSTLTIQRTQQEDSAVYLCASSSDYLSTDTQYFGPGTRLTVL.

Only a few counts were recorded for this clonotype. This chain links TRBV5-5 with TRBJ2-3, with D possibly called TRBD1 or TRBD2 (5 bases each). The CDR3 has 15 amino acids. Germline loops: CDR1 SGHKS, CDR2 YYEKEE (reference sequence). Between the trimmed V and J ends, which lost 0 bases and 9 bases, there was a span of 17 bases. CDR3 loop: CASSLGDGRGGTQYF. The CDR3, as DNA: TGTGCCAGCAGCTTGGGGGACGGCCGAGGTGGCACGCAGTATTTT.

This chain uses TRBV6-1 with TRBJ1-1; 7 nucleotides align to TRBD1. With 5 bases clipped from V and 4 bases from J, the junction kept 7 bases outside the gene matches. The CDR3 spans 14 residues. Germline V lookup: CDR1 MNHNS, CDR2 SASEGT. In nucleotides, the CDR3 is TGTGCCAGCAGTCGCTCTGGGACAGCCACTGAAGCTTTCTTT. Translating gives CASSRSGTATEAFF.

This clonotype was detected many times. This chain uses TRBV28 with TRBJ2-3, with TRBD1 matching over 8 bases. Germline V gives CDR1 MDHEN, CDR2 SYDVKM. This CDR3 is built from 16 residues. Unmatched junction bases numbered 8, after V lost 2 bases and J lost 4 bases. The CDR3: CASSLLTGGRADTQYF. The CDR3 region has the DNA TGTGCCAGCAGTTTACTAACAGGGGGAAGGGCAGATACGCAGTATTTT.

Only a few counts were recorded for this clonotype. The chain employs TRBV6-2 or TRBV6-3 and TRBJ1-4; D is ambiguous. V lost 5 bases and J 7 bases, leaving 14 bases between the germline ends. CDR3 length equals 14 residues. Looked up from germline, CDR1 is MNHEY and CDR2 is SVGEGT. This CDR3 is CASSLDAAGEKLFF. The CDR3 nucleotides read TGTGCCAGCAGTCTGGATGCGGCGGGTGAAAAACTGTTTTTT.

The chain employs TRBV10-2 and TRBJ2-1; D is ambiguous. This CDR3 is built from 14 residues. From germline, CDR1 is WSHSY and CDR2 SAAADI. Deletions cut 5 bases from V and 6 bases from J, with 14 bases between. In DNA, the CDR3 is TGCGCCAGCAGTAGAAGTCAGAGAAGCAATGAGCAGTTCTTC. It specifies CASSRSQRSNEQFF.

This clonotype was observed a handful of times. In DNA form, the CDR3 reads TGTGCCAGCAGTTCCCTAGGACAGTTCTACGAGCAGTACTTC. Its translation is CASSSLGQFYEQYF. The V gene is TRBV2, the J gene TRBJ2-7, with D maybe TRBD1 (6 bases). This CDR3 region has 14 residues. Looked up from germline, CDR1 is SNHLY and CDR2 is FYNNEI. The V gene lost 5 bases and the J gene lost 3 bases, with 14 bases spanning the gap.

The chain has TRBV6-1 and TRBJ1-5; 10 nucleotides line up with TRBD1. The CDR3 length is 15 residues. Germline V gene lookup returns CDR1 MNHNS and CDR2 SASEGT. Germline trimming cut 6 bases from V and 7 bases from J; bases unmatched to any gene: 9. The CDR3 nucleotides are TGTGCCAGCAGGGGTTTGGGACAGGGGAGGCAGCCCCAGCATTTT. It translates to CASRGLGQGRQPQHF.

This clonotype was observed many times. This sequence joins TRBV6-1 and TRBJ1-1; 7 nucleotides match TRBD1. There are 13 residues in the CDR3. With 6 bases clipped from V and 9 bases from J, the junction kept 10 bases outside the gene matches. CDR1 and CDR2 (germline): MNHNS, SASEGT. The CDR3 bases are TGTGCCAGCAGCAACCCGGGACAGTTTAAAGCTTTCTTT. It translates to CASSNPGQFKAFF.

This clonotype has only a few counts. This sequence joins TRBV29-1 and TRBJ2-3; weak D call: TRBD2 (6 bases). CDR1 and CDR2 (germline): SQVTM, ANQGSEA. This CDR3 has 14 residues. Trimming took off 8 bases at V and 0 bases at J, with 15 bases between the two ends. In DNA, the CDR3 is TGCAGCTTCGAGAAGGGGACTAGCACAGATACGCAGTATTTT. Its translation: CSFEKGTSTDTQYF.

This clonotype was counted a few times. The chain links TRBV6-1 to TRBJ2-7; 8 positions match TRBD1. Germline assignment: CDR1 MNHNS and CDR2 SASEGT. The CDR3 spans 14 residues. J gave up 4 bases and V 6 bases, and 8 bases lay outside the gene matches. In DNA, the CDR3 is TGTGCCAGCAGAAATGGACAGGGAAAATACGAGCAGTACTTC. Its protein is CASRNGQGKYEQYF.

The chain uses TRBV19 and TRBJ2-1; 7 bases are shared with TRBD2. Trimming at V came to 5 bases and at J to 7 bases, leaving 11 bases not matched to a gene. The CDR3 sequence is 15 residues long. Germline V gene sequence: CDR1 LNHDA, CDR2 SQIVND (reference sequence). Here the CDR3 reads CASSAGAPPRNEQFF. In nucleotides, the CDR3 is TGTGCCAGTAGTGCGGGAGCACCCCCGAGGAATGAGCAGTTCTTC. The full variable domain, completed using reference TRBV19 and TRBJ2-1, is DGGITQSPKYLFRKEGQNVTLSCEQNLNHDAMYWYRQDPGQGLRLIYYSQIVNDFQKGDIAEGYSVSREKKESFPLTVTSAQKNPTAFYLCASSAGAPPRNEQFFGPGTRLTVL.

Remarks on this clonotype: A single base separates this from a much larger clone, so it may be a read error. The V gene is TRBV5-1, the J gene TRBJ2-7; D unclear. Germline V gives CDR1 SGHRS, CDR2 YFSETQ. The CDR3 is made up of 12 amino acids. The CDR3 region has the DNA TGCGCCAGCGGCTTAGGCGACGGTGAGCAGTACTTC. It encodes CASGLGDGEQYF.

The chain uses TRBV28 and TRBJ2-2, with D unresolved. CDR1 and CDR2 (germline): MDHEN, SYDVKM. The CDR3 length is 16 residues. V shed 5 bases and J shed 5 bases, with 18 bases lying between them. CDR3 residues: CASSHSSGRWTGELFF. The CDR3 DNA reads TGTGCCAGCAGTCACTCCAGTGGGCGGTGGACCGGGGAGCTGTTTTTT.

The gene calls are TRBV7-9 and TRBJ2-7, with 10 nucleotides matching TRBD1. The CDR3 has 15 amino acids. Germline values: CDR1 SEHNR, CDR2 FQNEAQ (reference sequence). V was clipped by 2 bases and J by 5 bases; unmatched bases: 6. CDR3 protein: CASSLMGQGSHEQYF. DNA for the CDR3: TGTGCCAGCAGCTTAATGGGACAGGGGTCGCACGAGCAGTACTTC. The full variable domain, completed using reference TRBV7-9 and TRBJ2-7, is DTGVSQNPRHKITKRGQNVTFRCDPISEHNRLYWYRQTLGQGPEFLTYFQNEAQLEKSRLLSDRFSAERPKGSFSTLEIQRTEQGDSAMYLCASSLMGQGSHEQYFGPGTRLTVT.

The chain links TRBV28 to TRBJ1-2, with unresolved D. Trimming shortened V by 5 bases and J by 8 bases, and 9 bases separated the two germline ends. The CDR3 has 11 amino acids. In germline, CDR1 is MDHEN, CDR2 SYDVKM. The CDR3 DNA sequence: TGTGCCAGCAGTAACACGAGGGGCTACACCTTC. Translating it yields CASSNTRGYTF.